This TCR beta chain was identified during a study of cytomegalovirus exposure and HLA in healthy donors listed by TCRdb under 2017. In the study overall: An earlier analysis of roughly 630 of the donors reported approximately 300 Gb of sequence data and about 100 million unique TCR beta sequences from about 179 million T cells. Approximately 330 gigabases of sequencing data and 70 million to 95 million unique TCR sequences made up an early release that covered several hundred HLA-typed donors. The genetic ancestry cluster associated with self-reported Caucasian donors included roughly 84% of the approximately 410 genotyped donors. The aim of the study was to test whether cataloging public T cell receptors could identify signatures of past pathogen exposure. The study profiled the T cell repertoires of hundreds of subjects by immunosequencing and related them to cytomegalovirus serostatus. Besides the first cohort of roughly 660 subjects, a separate validation cohort made up of 120 different subjects was used. To predict cytomegalovirus infection status, the study combined high-throughput TCR immunosequencing, statistical association of individual TCRs with disease status, and machine learning. A later analysis re-analyzed previously published TCR beta repertoires from 500 to 700 donors and added high-resolution HLA genotyping to study TCR occurrence patterns. Rather than drawing on any new phenotypic data, the later analysis identified candidate immune exposures from TCR beta sequences and the way those sequences occurred across donors. To decide whether each TCR beta V gene segment behaved as functional or pseudogenic, an earlier analysis of some 540 of the donors relied on high-throughput TCR beta sequencing. Donor age, sex, ethnicity and CMV serostatus were collected together with the repertoire data. A later genetic analysis used genome-wide SNP genotypes for about three fifths of the 666 donors, treating that subset as a discovery cohort. All discovery cohort repertoires had been generated on a single sequencing platform. Both class I and class II loci were covered by HLA typing, at four-digit resolution. The number of donors typed differed by locus, with 629-630 for A, B, C, DRB1 and DQB1, about 500 for DQA1, approximately 570 for DPA1, and approximately 470 for DPB1. Roughly 5 DR-DQ haplotypes were handled as single units for association and clustering because linkage in the cohort was strong. On average, about 240,000 unique TCR beta nucleotide sequences were sequenced per donor among about 400 genotyped donors of the cohort, with 15% to 20% of those sequences being non-productive.

Study-wide conclusions, independent of this receptor: Correlated functional status among segregating V segments might be attributable to linkage disequilibrium, but an unknown experimental factor could not be ruled out. Because the 87-base-pair reads could not distinguish some IMGT-functional V segments, including TRBV6-2 and TRBV6-3, those segments were excluded. Several of the top co-occurrence clusters appeared to be linked to parvovirus B19, influenza, CMV and Epstein-Barr virus, according to a later analysis. According to a later analysis, TCR association rates differed among HLA loci, with DRB1 alleles showing the most associated TCRs and HLA-C alleles showing the fewest. In a later analysis, most CMV-associated TCR beta chains were found to appear HLA-restricted, with HLA associations seemingly driven largely by CMV exposure. In the study, around 150 TCR beta chains were listed as associated with cytomegalovirus. HLA typing was unavailable for some donors at each locus, so association tests used only the typed subset. In an earlier analysis of some 500 of the donors, most TCR beta V segments were observed in productive rearrangements about 90% or about 30% of the time, broadly matching IMGT annotations. A further reported finding was that TCR beta sequences accurately predicted the HLA-A and HLA-B alleles for most subjects in the first cohort. Immune exposure information for the cohort was limited to CMV serostatus. Because counts were too low, about 17 rarely observed V segments, including chromosome 9 orphons, were excluded from the earlier analysis of a few hundred of the donors. In a later analysis, more than 15,000 TCR beta sequences were associated with specific HLA alleles at a false discovery rate of 0.05. A later genetic analysis associated a missense DCLRE1C variant with V-gene and J-gene trimming of TCR beta chains, and an independent cohort replicated the association. The presence/absence analyses assumed that sequencing depth was roughly uniform across donors, and that assumption may not be true. A cluster of highly shared sequence variants was judged likely to be a technical artifact of the sequencing pipeline. A later analysis found that HLA-associated TCR beta chains were more clonally expanded and had lower generation probabilities than equally common non-associated chains. While some public TCRs were present in many individuals, most TCR sequences turned up only very rarely across donors. When HLA alleles, especially DR and DQ, strongly co-occurred, TCR associations were difficult to assign to individual alleles. Three of the identified cytomegalovirus-associated TCR beta chains were confirmed in vitro to be specific for cytomegalovirus antigens. In both the original and validation cohorts, the classifier was reported to diagnose cytomegalovirus status with high specificity and sensitivity. According to the authors, the approach could potentially be generalized to other disease states and immunological phenotypes. In a later genetic analysis, fewer N-insertions in productive TCRs were reported among donors in an Asian-associated ancestry cluster than the approximately 710-donor mean. In this cohort, only TCR beta chains were sequenced, and detectable features were limited by the absence of alpha or paired-chain data.

The library was produced with the immunoSEQ multiplex PCR assay. The multiplex PCR relied on a mix of 60 forward primers for TCR Vbeta segments and 13 reverse primers for TCR Jbeta segments. The CDR3 region of rearranged TCR beta genes was amplified from genomic DNA by a multiplex PCR assay. The amplified TCR beta libraries were sequenced on the Illumina HiSeq System as 87-base-pair reads. The paper's data handling went like this. Across the roughly 670 repertoires, a later analysis counted 60 million to 90 million unique TCR beta chains, 9.5 million to 13 million of which were shared by at least two donors. Raw reads were error-corrected and collapsed into unique sequences with a nearest-neighbor algorithm that merged closely related sequences to remove PCR and sequencing errors. To assign V, D and J gene segments, CDR3 sequences were aligned to IMGT reference sequences. For a sequence to be retained, a match of at least six nucleotides was required to both a V gene segment and a J gene segment. Rearrangements were called productive when the CDR3 lacked stop codons and stayed in frame with V and J; all others were non-productive. Following IMGT convention, CDR3 was defined as the stretch from the second conserved V-encoded cysteine to the conserved J-encoded phenylalanine. In an earlier analysis of some 550 of the donors, sequences lacking an unambiguous match to a single V gene segment were excluded. An earlier analysis of a few hundred of the donors called V segments functional above 56.7% productive rearrangements and segregating when the between-donor standard deviation exceeded 5%. A statistical classification framework was built to diagnose cytomegalovirus status from the catalog of TCR beta chain sequences. A later analysis assigned V and J genes by comparing TCR nucleotide sequences with IMGT/GENE-DB human TR gene sequences. Using the TCRdist pipeline, a later analysis assigned CDR3 sequences along with most-parsimonious VDJ recombination scenarios. In a later analysis, every TCR beta chain was defined by the combination of its CDR3 amino acid sequence and its V-gene family, and reads without a unique V-gene family were dropped. In a later analysis, around 600 highly shared, low-generation-probability nucleotide sequences were removed to address suspected cross-contamination and a sequencing artifact. In a later analysis, a clonal expansion index for each public chain was calculated from normalized within-repertoire ranks of inferred template counts. Generation probabilities in a later analysis came from a VDJ recombination model fitted to out-of-frame rearrangements, and those results were checked against IGoR. In a later analysis, hypergeometric tests were used to score TCR-TCR, TCR-HLA and TCR-CMV co-occurrence, with a repertoire-size bias correction applied to TCR pairs. In a later analysis, false discovery rates were estimated by permuting HLA or CMV assignments 20 times. In a later analysis, co-occurring TCRs were grouped with DBSCAN, and TCRdist sequence similarity was added when clustering was performed within HLA-allele-positive subsets. Repertoires with fewer than 30,000 or more than 120,000 public chains were left out of co-occurrence clustering, as were four to six repertoires with anomalous nucleotide sharing. The table was pulled from immuneACCESS by TCRdb, which kept in-frame rearrangements only. Such tables lose some clones; where checked, under half of the loss comes from unresolved V genes, and the rest has no known cause. That table gives V, J and clone size, and the DNA gave D and trimming. The sample table records about 130,000 clones; 75% of these occur just once. The biggest ten clones account for less than 4% of the sample.

Worth noting for this clone: Which antigen it targets is not known. Base qualities are missing; no much larger clone stands one base away. Other DNA sequences in the same sample also yield this CDR3.

The cohort comprised 670 or so healthy bone marrow donors. At the time of sampling, every cohort member was nominally healthy, though immune exposures that went unrecorded were likely present. The donor was CMV seronegative and belonged to the group of 350 or so seronegative cohort members. A peripheral blood sample was provided by each donor, and peripheral blood mononuclear cells were used for TCR beta sequencing. Genomic DNA extraction from the blood cell samples was performed with the Qiagen DNeasy Blood Extraction Kit. CDR1 and CDR2 were assigned from the germline V gene (reference sequence) as GTSNPN and SVGIG. The CDR3 runs 12 amino acids, cysteine and phenylalanine included. Of all the DNA, just the CDR3 is kept, 36 bases in frame from base 1. The germline V and J ends show losses of 4 bases and 1 base respectively, and no gene match explains 0 bases of the junction.

The TCR comes from a man younger than 40 in good health and CMV-seronegative. The sequence links TRBV30 to TRBJ2-7; TRBD2 aligns with 8 central bases. The specimen was PBMCs. The sequenced DNA is TGTGCCTGGACTAGCGGGTCCTACGAGCAGTACTTC. Its protein product is CAWTSGSYEQYF.